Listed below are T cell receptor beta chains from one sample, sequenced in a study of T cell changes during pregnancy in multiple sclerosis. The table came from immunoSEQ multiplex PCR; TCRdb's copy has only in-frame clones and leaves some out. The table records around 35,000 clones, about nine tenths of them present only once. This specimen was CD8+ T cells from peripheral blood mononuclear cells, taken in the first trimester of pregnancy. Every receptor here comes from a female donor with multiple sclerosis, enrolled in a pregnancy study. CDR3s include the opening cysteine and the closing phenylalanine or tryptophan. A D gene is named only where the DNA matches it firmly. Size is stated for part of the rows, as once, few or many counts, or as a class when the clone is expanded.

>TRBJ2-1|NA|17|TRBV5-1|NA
TGCGCCAGCAGCTTCGGAGGGACCAATCTCTTACACGATGAGCAGTTCTTC
CASSFGGTNLLHDEQFF
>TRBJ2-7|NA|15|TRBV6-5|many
TGTGCCAGCAGTTACTCGCGGCACAGGTCCCACGAGCAGTACTTC
CASSYSRHRSHEQYF
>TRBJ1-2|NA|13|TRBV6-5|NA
TGTGCCAGCAGCCGCGGATGGGGGGATGGCTACACCTTC
CASSRGWGDGYTF
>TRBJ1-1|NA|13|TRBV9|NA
TGTGCCAGCAGCGTAGCCCCATACACTGAAGCTTTCTTT
CASSVAPYTEAFF
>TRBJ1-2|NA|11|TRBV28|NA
TGTGCCAGCAGTCCTACCTATGGCTACACCTTC
CASSPTYGYTF
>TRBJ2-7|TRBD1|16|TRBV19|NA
TGTGCCAGTAGTGTACATCCGGGACAGAGATTACTCGAGCAGTACTTC
CASSVHPGQRLLEQYF
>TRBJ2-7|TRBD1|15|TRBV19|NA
TGTGCCAGTAGTATCGGACAGGGGGGGTCCTACGAGCAGTACTTC
CASSIGQGGSYEQYF
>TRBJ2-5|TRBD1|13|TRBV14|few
TGTGCCAGCAGCCCGGGACAGCAAGAGACCCAGTACTTC
CASSPGQQETQYF
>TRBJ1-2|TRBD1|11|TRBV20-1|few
TGCAGTGCGACAGGGGAGGATGGCTACACCTTC
CSATGEDGYTF
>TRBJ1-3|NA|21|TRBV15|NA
TGTGCCACCAGCAGATCCCCGACGGGGGATGTGGCCAGCCAAGATGGAAACACCATATATTTT
CATSRSPTGDVASQDGNTIYF
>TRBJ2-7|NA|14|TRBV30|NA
TGTGCCTGGAGTTCCAATGCGGGAAGCTACGAGCAGTACTTC
CAWSSNAGSYEQYF
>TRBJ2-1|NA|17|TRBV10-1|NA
TGCGCCAGCAGTCAACCCATTGCGTCCGGCTCCTACAATGAGCAGTTCTTC
CASSQPIASGSYNEQFF
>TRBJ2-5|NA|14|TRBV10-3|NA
TGTGCCATCAGTGAGTCTCTAGCGAAAGAGACCCAGTACTTC
CAISESLAKETQYF
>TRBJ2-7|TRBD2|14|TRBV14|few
TGTGCCAGTTCAGCTTCGGGACTACCGTACGAGCAGTACTTC
CASSASGLPYEQYF
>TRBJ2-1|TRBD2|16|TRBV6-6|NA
TGTGCCAGCAGCCCACTCACTAGCGACGCCTACAATGAGCAGTTCTTC
CASSPLTSDAYNEQFF
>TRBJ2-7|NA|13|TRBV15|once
TGTGCCACCAGCAGAGCGGCGGCGGGCGAGCAGTACTTC
CATSRAAAGEQYF
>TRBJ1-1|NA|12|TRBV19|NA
TGTGCCAGTAGTATGAGGGAGACTGAAGCTTTCTTT
CASSMRETEAFF
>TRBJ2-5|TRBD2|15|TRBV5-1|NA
TGCGCCAGCAGCTTGCTAGGCGGGAGTTTAGAGACCCAGTACTTC
CASSLLGGSLETQYF
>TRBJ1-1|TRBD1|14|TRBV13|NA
TGTGCCAGCAGCGGACGGGACAGAAACACTGAAGCTTTCTTT
CASSGRDRNTEAFF
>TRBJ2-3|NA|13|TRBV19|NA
TGTGCCACTCACGAGGGGAGGACGGATACGCAGTATTTT
CATHEGRTDTQYF
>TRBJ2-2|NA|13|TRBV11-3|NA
TGTGCCAGCAGCTTAGAGACATCCGGGGAGCTGTTTTTT
CASSLETSGELFF
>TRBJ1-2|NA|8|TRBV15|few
TGTGCCACCACGGGCTACACCTTC
CATTGYTF
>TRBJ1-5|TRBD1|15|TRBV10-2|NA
TGCGCCAGCGCACCGAGACAGGGTAAAGATCAGCCCCAGCATTTT
CASAPRQGKDQPQHF
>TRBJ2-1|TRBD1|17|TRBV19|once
TGTGCCAGTAGTATAGATCTATTAGGGACAGGGCACAATGAGCAGTTCTTC
CASSIDLLGTGHNEQFF